In this sample, the clone carrying this T cell receptor beta chain turned up many times. What it recognizes is unknown. Sorted cells numbering about 20,000 to 1,100,000, with 10%, 30% or 50% RNA, yielded the naive CD8 libraries. The sample is drawn from a study of molecular identifiers for immune sequencing clone quantification. Study outcomes and limitations: Clones carrying above 20 RNA copies accounted for over 99% of effector molecules, under 1% in naive cells.

Bulk libraries came from a prior protocol with listed TCR primers. TCRdb passed the PCR reads through MiXCR, listing each CDR3 protein once. Among some 100,000 distinct CDR3 sequences listed, 35% to 40% were seen once. This CDR3 comprises 12 residues. Germline V gives CDR1 SGHTA, CDR2 FQGNSA. V lost 5 bases to trimming and J lost 8 bases, with 10 bases between them. This clonotype was obtained from a human donor in good health. Some libraries in this study had Jurkat cell RNA spiked in. The sequenced sample was naive CD8+ T cells from blood, with Jurkat cell RNA spiked in. As to subset: FACS-sorted CD8+CD4-CCR7+CD45RA+ naive T cells. J is TRBJ2-1 and V is TRBV7-2, with D uncertain. CDR3 sequence: CASSIHKDEQFF. Here the CDR3 DNA reads TGTGCCAGCAGCATTCACAAGGATGAGCAGTTCTTC.